Presented here are 32 T cell receptor beta chains from one specimen sequenced in a study of T cell responses to AZD1222 COVID-19 vaccine. The assay was immunoSEQ multiplex PCR, and TCRdb's table has in-frame clones only and misses some. In the table there are some 70,000 clones, 80% of which are singletons. Sequencing was performed on peripheral blood, taken 28 days after the second AZD1222 dose. These receptors were taken from an adult who received the AZD1222 COVID-19 vaccine.

This chain uses TRBV5-5 with TRBJ1-4; the match to TRBD1 covers 10 bases. This CDR3 is built from 14 residues. Germline values: CDR1 SGHKS, CDR2 YYEKEE (reference sequence). V lost 4 bases to trimming and J lost 8 bases; unmatched junction nucleotides: 5. CDR3 loop: CASSAPGQGEKLFF. The CDR3 DNA reads TGTGCCAGCAGCGCCCCGGGACAGGGGGAAAAACTGTTTTTT.

In this sample, this clone turned up a few times. This chain joins TRBV20-1 and TRBJ2-7; 10 nucleotides line up with TRBD2. Germline V gene sequence: CDR1 DFQATT, CDR2 SNEGSKA (reference sequence). CDR3 length: 15 amino acids. V was clipped by 3 bases and J by 6 bases; unmatched bases: 11. In DNA, the CDR3 is TGCAGTGCTAGTGGGGAACTAGCGGGGAATCGCGAGCAGTACTTC. It yields the protein CSASGELAGNREQYF.

This chain links TRBV12-3 or TRBV12-4 with TRBJ2-4, with unresolved D. This CDR3 is 13 amino acids long. The germline V and J ends were trimmed by 5 bases and 4 bases, with 9 bases remaining between them. CDR3 DNA sequence: TGTGCCAGCAGTCTAAGACGGAAAAACATTCAGTACTTC. Its translation: CASSLRRKNIQYF.

V and J are TRBV11-2 and TRBJ1-1; possibly TRBD1 for D (6 bases). This CDR3 has 13 residues. CDR1 and CDR2 from the germline V gene are SGHAT and FQNNGV. The V end lost 5 bases, the J end lost 2 bases, and 9 bases lay between the germline ends. In DNA form, the CDR3 reads TGTGCCAGCAGCCAACAGGGCAACACTGAAGCTTTCTTT. This codes for CASSQQGNTEAFF.

Worth noting for this clone: The same CDR3 is also encoded by other DNA sequences in this sample. The chain links TRBV5-6 to TRBJ1-2; D not certain. This CDR3 is built from 14 residues. Looked up from germline, CDR1 is SGHDT and CDR2 is YYEEEE. V lost 0 bases, J lost 0 bases, and 6 bases lay in between. The CDR3 DNA follows: TGTGCCAGCAGCTTGGGTCCCGCTAACTATGGCTACACCTTC. This gives the protein CASSLGPANYGYTF.

V gene TRBV18 combines with J gene TRBJ2-1; D is unresolved. The CDR3 is 14 amino acids. Trimming pared 3 bases from V and 7 bases from J, leaving 13 bases between. Looked up from germline, CDR1 is KGHSH and CDR2 is LQKENI. In nucleotides, the CDR3 is TGTGCCAGCTCACCGGGCCTCGCAAGTAATGAGCAGTTCTTC. The encoded protein is CASSPGLASNEQFF.

The CDR3 DNA reads as TGTGCCAGTAGGAAGCGGGGCAACCAAGAGACCCAGTACTTC. It specifies CASRKRGNQETQYF. This chain uses TRBV7-6 with TRBJ2-5, with 7 bases that match TRBD2. Germline trimming cut 9 bases from V and 0 bases from J; bases unmatched to any gene: 7. This CDR3 comprises 14 residues. Germline V gene data show CDR1 as SGHVS and CDR2 as FNYEAQ.

The chain has TRBV7-8 and TRBJ2-5; D remains ambiguous. Germline lookup yields CDR1 SGHVS and CDR2 FQNEAQ. Between the trimmed V and J ends, which lost 2 bases and 2 bases, there was a span of 9 bases. The CDR3 runs 14 residues. The CDR3 DNA follows: TGTGCCAGCAGCTTAAATGTATATCAAGAGACCCAGTACTTC. Translating gives CASSLNVYQETQYF.

This sequence joins TRBV10-1 and TRBJ1-1; D gene unclear. Germline assignment: CDR1 WNHNN and CDR2 SYGVQD (reference sequence). V was trimmed by 5 bases and J by 5 bases, leaving 9 bases between them. The CDR3 runs 12 residues. The CDR3 loop reads CASSRTETEAFF. In DNA, the CDR3 is TGCGCCAGCAGTCGGACGGAGACTGAAGCTTTCTTT.

This rearrangement joins TRBV2 to TRBJ1-1; D not certain. Trimming took 3 bases from V and 3 from J, leaving 11 bases between them. Germline CDR1 reads SNHLY; CDR2 reads FYNNEI. CDR3 length equals 14 residues. This CDR3 is CASSEGWIDTEAFF. Here the CDR3 DNA reads TGTGCCAGCAGTGAGGGGTGGATCGACACTGAAGCTTTCTTT.

V is TRBV6-5 and J is TRBJ2-1, with TRBD2 matching over 11 bases. This CDR3 region has 15 residues. V lost 6 bases and J lost 3; bases outside the gene matches: 4. Germline CDR1 and CDR2: MNHEY and SVGAGI. CDR3 loop: CASRYLAGGYNEQFF. Written as DNA, the CDR3 is TGTGCCAGCAGGTACCTAGCGGGGGGCTACAATGAGCAGTTCTTC.

The chain recombines TRBV7-3 with TRBJ2-5; tentative D call: TRBD1 (5 bases). Germline V gives CDR1 SGHTA, CDR2 FQGTGA. Trimming removed 2 bases from V and 4 bases from J, with 8 bases in between. The CDR3 has 13 amino acids. In DNA, the CDR3 is TGTGCCAGCAGCTTACTAGGGGCAGAGACCCAGTACTTC. It is translated as CASSLLGAETQYF.

This clone was recorded once. The chain joins TRBV2 to TRBJ1-1; no definite D call. V lost 6 bases and J 4 bases, leaving 18 bases between the germline ends. CDR3 size: 15 residues. Germline assignment: CDR1 SNHLY and CDR2 FYNNEI. The CDR3 region has the DNA TGTGCCAGCAGCCTAGACGGACGGAGCGGCACTGAAGCTTTCTTT. This sequence encodes CASSLDGRSGTEAFF.

In this sample, this clone turned up a few times. The chain joins TRBV9 to TRBJ1-6; unclear D gene. Germline V gene sequence: CDR1 SGDLS, CDR2 YYNGEE. CDR3 length: 13 amino acids. V lost 0 bases and J 10 bases, leaving 8 bases between the germline ends. The CDR3 spells CASSVVEDSPLHF. The CDR3 region has the DNA TGTGCCAGCAGCGTAGTTGAGGACTCACCCCTCCACTTT.

The CDR3 region is CASSPVGGAGELFF. DNA for the CDR3: TGTGCCAGCAGCCCAGTCGGCGGCGCCGGGGAGCTGTTTTTT. The genes are TRBV7-3 and TRBJ2-2; no clear D gene. CDR1 is SGHTA, CDR2 FQGTGA, per germline. This CDR3 comprises 14 residues. V was shortened by 5 bases and J by 6 bases, with 13 bases between the two germline ends.

The chain carries TRBV7-9 and TRBJ1-1, with 7 positions matching TRBD1. V trimming: 4 bases; J trimming: 0 bases; junction bases outside the gene matches: 8. Germline V lookup: CDR1 SEHNR, CDR2 FQNEAQ (reference sequence). The CDR3 extends over 16 amino acids. CDR3 sequence reads: CASSSRGRQVNTEAFF. CDR3 DNA: TGTGCCAGCAGCTCGAGGGGGCGACAGGTGAACACTGAAGCTTTCTTT.

The chain links TRBV7-8 to TRBJ1-6, with 7 nucleotides matching TRBD1. V lost 2 bases, J lost 5 bases, and 12 bases stayed unmatched. From germline, CDR1 is SGHVS and CDR2 FQNEAQ. CDR3 length: 18 amino acids. The CDR3 region is CASSLSPRSTGNNSPLHF. CDR3 sequence (DNA): TGTGCCAGCAGCTTAAGTCCTAGATCGACAGGGAATAATTCACCCCTCCACTTT.

The chain joins TRBV5-5 to TRBJ1-6, with 8 bases aligning to TRBD1. The germline V gene has CDR1 SGHKS and CDR2 YYEKEE (reference sequence). The J segment lost 7 bases and the V segment lost 3 bases, leaving 6 bases of the junction unmatched. This CDR3 contains 15 residues. The CDR3 protein is CASSYGQGGNSPLHF. CDR3 nucleotides: TGTGCCAGCAGCTATGGACAGGGTGGGAATTCACCCCTCCACTTT.

A few counts support this clone. The V and J genes are TRBV7-9 and TRBJ2-7, with D hard to call. Germline lookup yields CDR1 SEHNR and CDR2 FQNEAQ (reference sequence). There are 13 residues in the CDR3. V was shortened by 2 bases and J by 3 bases, with 8 bases between the two germline ends. CDR3 residues: CASSLIGIYEQYF. DNA of the CDR3: TGTGCCAGCAGCTTAATAGGGATCTACGAGCAGTACTTC.

The chain combines TRBV6-5 with TRBJ1-1; tentative D call: TRBD1 (5 bases). Looked up from germline, CDR1 is MNHEY and CDR2 is SVGAGI. V gave up 4 bases and J gave up 6 bases, with 12 bases separating them. The length of the CDR3 is 13 residues. The CDR3 sequence is CASSWDGLSEAFF. In DNA, the CDR3 is TGTGCCAGCAGTTGGGACGGACTCTCTGAAGCTTTCTTT.

The CDR3 bases are TGTGCCAGCAGTGACCTCCGGGACAGGGGATTTTATGGCTACACCTTC. Translation: CASSDLRDRGFYGYTF. The rearrangement joins TRBV6-1 to TRBJ1-2; TRBD1 matches 10 bases. The CDR3 is 16 residues long. Germline V CDR1 and CDR2: MNHNS, SASEGT. V trimming: 3 bases; J trimming: 5 bases; junction bases outside the gene matches: 9.

The chain links TRBV7-9 to TRBJ1-2, with unresolved D. This CDR3 region has 16 residues. Germline assignment: CDR1 SEHNR and CDR2 FQNEAQ (reference sequence). V shed 1 base and J shed 5 bases, with 17 bases lying between them. As DNA, the CDR3 is TGTGCCAGCAGCTTAGGAGTCTTGGATTTTGTATATGGCTACACCTTC. Translation: CASSLGVLDFVYGYTF.

The chain couples TRBV29-1 to TRBJ2-1; D is possibly TRBD1 or TRBD2 (6 bases each). Between the trimmed V and J ends, which lost 2 bases and 3 bases, there was a span of 14 bases. The CDR3 is 15 amino acids. Looked up from germline, CDR1 is SQVTM and CDR2 is ANQGSEA. For the CDR3, the DNA is TGCAGCGTTGAACTGGGGGGCTCGGTCTACAATGAGCAGTTCTTC. Translated: CSVELGGSVYNEQFF.

This clone came up a few times. The V gene is TRBV11-2, the J gene TRBJ2-7; 9 bases match TRBD1. Germline V gives CDR1 SGHAT, CDR2 FQNNGV. The V and J ends lost 5 bases and 4 bases, in that order; junction bases with no gene match: 9. The CDR3 totals 15 residues. DNA for the CDR3: TGTGCCAGCAGCGTCGCACCGGGACAGGGTTACGAGCAGTACTTC. Translation gives CASSVAPGQGYEQYF. Supplemented by reference TRBV11-2 and TRBJ2-7, the full variable domain reads EAGVAQSPRYKIIEKRQSVAFWCNPISGHATLYWYQQILGQGPKLLIQFQNNGVVDDSQLPKDRFSAERLKGVDSTLKIQPAKLEDSAVYLCASSVAPGQGYEQYFGPGTRLTVT.

The genes are TRBV5-4 and TRBJ2-5, with 7 bases lining up with TRBD1. The J segment lost 5 bases and the V segment lost 7 bases, leaving 8 bases of the junction unmatched. The CDR3 runs to 13 residues. Germline CDR1 SGHNT, CDR2 YYREEE (reference sequence). CDR3 sequence: CASRTGKEETQYF. For the CDR3, the DNA is TGTGCCAGCCGGACAGGAAAAGAGGAGACCCAGTACTTC.

The CDR3 DNA reads as TGTGCCAGAAAAAAGGGGGGGGGCGATGAGCAGTTCTTC. It encodes CARKKGGGDEQFF. The chain links TRBV27 to TRBJ2-1; D possibly corresponds to TRBD2 (7 bases). The CDR3 extends over 13 amino acids. Deletions cut 9 bases from V and 8 bases from J, with 17 bases between. Germline V gene data show CDR1 as MNHEY and CDR2 as SMNVEV (reference sequence).

This clone was counted between two and nine times. The genes are TRBV5-5 and TRBJ1-2; 7 bases are shared with TRBD1. This CDR3 has 14 residues. Germline V lookup: CDR1 SGHKS, CDR2 YYEKEE (reference sequence). The J segment lost 4 bases and the V segment lost 4 bases, leaving 7 bases of the junction unmatched. CDR3 DNA sequence: TGTGCCAGCAGCCAACAAACAGGGGTCTATGGCTACACCTTC. Amino acid sequence: CASSQQTGVYGYTF.

This chain links TRBV4-1 with TRBJ1-2, with TRBD1 identical over 7 bases. The length of the CDR3 is 16 residues. The germline V gene encodes CDR1 MGHRA and CDR2 YSYEKL. With V trimmed by 3 bases and J by 7 bases, 14 bases remained unmatched. The CDR3 region is CASSQYVSTGLSGYTF. In nucleotides, the CDR3 is TGCGCCAGCAGCCAGTACGTTTCGACAGGGCTGAGTGGCTACACCTTC.

The gene calls are TRBV5-6 and TRBJ2-2; D might be TRBD1 (6 bases). The V gene's germline CDR1 is SGHDT and CDR2 YYEEEE. Trimming stripped 7 bases from V and 8 bases from J, with 15 bases between. CDR3 size: 13 residues. As DNA, the CDR3 is TGTGCCAGCCTTTGGGGGCCCTCTGGGGAGCTGTTTTTT. This gives the protein CASLWGPSGELFF.

This chain links TRBV19 with TRBJ1-2; D uncertain. Germline assignment: CDR1 LNHDA and CDR2 SQIVND (reference sequence). The CDR3 has 13 residues. Trimming removed 7 bases at V and 0 bases at J, with 9 bases between. This CDR3 is CASIDISNYGYTF. Written as DNA, the CDR3 is TGTGCCAGTATAGACATCTCTAACTATGGCTACACCTTC.

This clone came up once. This sequence joins TRBV19 and TRBJ1-6; 9 bases are shared with TRBD1. The germline CDR1 and CDR2 sequences are LNHDA and SQIVND (reference sequence). This CDR3 is built from 15 residues. V shed 4 bases and J 8 bases; nucleotides not matched to a gene: 6. CDR3 in amino acids: CASSTDRDRDSPLHF. The DNA of the CDR3 is TGTGCCAGTAGTACGGACCGGGACAGGGATTCACCCCTCCACTTT.

This clone turned up a few times. The chain recombines TRBV7-6 with TRBJ1-5; D gene ambiguous. V gave up 2 bases and J gave up 1 base, with 6 bases separating them. CDR3 length equals 14 residues. Germline loops: CDR1 SGHVS, CDR2 FNYEAQ. CDR3 nucleotides: TGTGCCAGCAGCTTAACGGCGAGCAATCAGCCCCAGCATTTT. Protein sequence: CASSLTASNQPQHF.